This TCR beta chain was identified during a study of T cells in Graves' hyperthyroidism and ophthalmopathy. The study, taken as a whole, reports: Most thyroid clonotypes with frequency above 0.001 were detected in blood.

V was pared by 2 bases and J by 7 bases, with 8 bases between. The length of the CDR3 is 12 residues. CDR1 and CDR2 (germline): MDHEN, SYDVKM. Amplification targeted TCR beta CDR3 regions from RNA transcripts. Researchers ran a first-round RT-PCR on the TCR CDR3 using the HTBI primer set. TCRdb recomputed calls from the multiplex PCR reads with MiXCR, one row per CDR3 protein. This table has fewer than 650,000 distinct CDR3 sequences, approximately 15% appearing once. Each patient was aged 18 to 65 and had newly diagnosed hyperthyroidism of under 2 months' duration. Criteria for exclusion of patients were uncontrolled infection, other autoimmune disease, pregnancy or lactation. Orbital computed tomography and thyroid ultrasound, together with serum TRAb and thyroxine and clinical symptoms, were used for diagnoses. This clonotype was observed at least ten times. Its antigen is unknown.

The sequencing sample was made of blood. This TCR was recovered from a woman aged 25 to 39 with Graves' hyperthyroidism that later progressed to Graves' ophthalmopathy. The chain links TRBV28 to TRBJ1-2; D is ambiguous. The CDR3: CASSLNPGGYTF. CDR3 nucleotides: TGTGCCAGCAGTTTAAATCCAGGTGGCTACACCTTC.